The rows below give T cell receptor beta chains drawn from one sample of a study of blood T cell repertoires in COVID-19. The protocol was immunoSEQ multiplex PCR, while the TCRdb copy is restricted to in-frame clones and leaves out a portion. This repertoire shows 300,000 to 400,000 clones, 87% found once; its top ten account for about 2.3%. Sequenced: peripheral blood. The receptor set was obtained from a woman aged 55-75 years with COVID-19, enrolled during active disease. The CDR3 runs from the conserved cysteine through the conserved F or W. A D gene is named only where the DNA matches it firmly. Some rows mark clone size as missing; the rest say once, few, many or name a class of expanded clone.

17	TRBJ2-7	TRBV3-1/TRBV3-2	-	-	CASSPGRGKEGAYEQYF	TGTGCCAGCAGCCCGGGACGGGGGAAGGAGGGTGCCTACGAGCAGTACTTC
16	TRBJ2-1	TRBV11-2	-	-	CASSLRSPSSYNEQFF	TGTGCCAGCAGCTTAAGATCACCCAGCTCCTACAATGAGCAGTTCTTC
14	TRBJ1-1	TRBV14	-	TRBD1	CASSFGGTGRLAFF	TGTGCCAGCAGCTTTGGAGGGACAGGGAGGCTAGCTTTCTTT
14	TRBJ1-1	TRBV6-5	once	-	CASSPGLSGSEAFF	TGTGCCAGCAGCCCCGGGCTGTCGGGGAGTGAAGCTTTCTTT
14	TRBJ1-5	TRBV7-8	-	-	CASSKRGGDQPQHF	TGTGCCAGCAGCAAGCGGGGGGGCGATCAGCCCCAGCATTTT
16	TRBJ2-3	TRBV5-1	-	TRBD1	CASSQGTGSVTDTQYF	TGCGCCAGCAGCCAAGGGACAGGGTCGGTGACAGATACGCAGTATTTT
14	TRBJ2-7	TRBV20-1	-	-	CSASTPRPPYEQYF	TGCAGTGCTAGTACCCCCAGGCCCCCCTACGAGCAGTACTTC
15	TRBJ2-1	TRBV5-1	-	TRBD2	CASSAGLAPYNEQFF	TGCGCCAGCAGCGCGGGACTAGCGCCCTACAATGAGCAGTTCTTC
17	TRBJ2-3	TRBV7-3	-	-	CASSLKGATPSTDTQYF	TGTGCCAGCAGCTTAAAGGGAGCGACTCCTAGCACAGATACGCAGTATTTT
16	TRBJ2-1	TRBV5-1	-	-	CASSLAEGASYNEQFF	TGCGCCAGCAGCTTGGCCGAGGGCGCCTCCTACAATGAGCAGTTCTTC
13	TRBJ2-5	TRBV7-2	-	TRBD2	CASREGTRETQYF	TGTGCCTCGCGGGAGGGGACCCGAGAGACCCAGTACTTC
13	TRBJ2-5	TRBV18	-	-	CASSLGLQETQYF	TGTGCCAGCTCACTGGGCCTCCAAGAGACCCAGTACTTC
16	TRBJ1-2	TRBV15	-	TRBD1	CATSRSLQGADYGYTF	TGTGCCACCAGCAGATCCCTCCAGGGGGCGGACTATGGCTACACCTTC
14	TRBJ1-1	TRBV2	-	-	CASSRLTAGTEAFF	TGTGCCAGCAGTCGGCTGACTGCCGGCACTGAAGCTTTCTTT
14	TRBJ2-2	TRBV19	once	-	CASSALANTGELFF	TGTGCCAGTAGCGCACTCGCGAACACCGGGGAGCTGTTTTTT
14	TRBJ1-2	TRBV5-4	-	-	CASSLVAANYGYTF	TGTGCCAGCAGCTTGGTGGCCGCTAACTATGGCTACACCTTC
16	TRBJ2-6	TRBV19	few	TRBD1	CASTRTGTIGANVLTF	TGTGCCAGTACCCGGACAGGGACGATTGGGGCCAACGTCCTGACTTTC
13	TRBJ1-2	TRBV28	-	-	CASWAGLFYGYTF	TGTGCCAGTTGGGCAGGGCTTTTCTATGGCTACACCTTC
14	TRBJ2-7	TRBV7-9	-	-	CASSSDSRPYEQYF	TGTGCCAGCAGCTCCGACAGCCGACCCTACGAGCAGTACTTC
19	TRBJ1-3	TRBV19	few	TRBD1	CASRTPGQGALSSGNTIYF	TGTGCCAGTCGGACCCCCGGACAGGGGGCCCTAAGCTCTGGAAACACCATATATTTT
15	TRBJ1-1	TRBV19	-	-	CASSKQDTMNTEAFF	TGTGCCAGTAGTAAGCAGGACACCATGAACACTGAAGCTTTCTTT
12	TRBJ2-7	TRBV29-1	-	TRBD1	CSVAGQNYEQYF	TGCAGCGTTGCGGGACAGAACTACGAGCAGTACTTC
15	TRBJ1-4	TRBV18	-	TRBD1	CASSPGQGTNEKLFF	TGTGCCAGCTCACCAGGACAGGGAACTAATGAAAAACTGTTTTTT
15	TRBJ2-3	TRBV19	-	TRBD1	CASTRGQQRTDTQYF	TGTGCCAGTACCAGGGGACAGCAGCGCACAGATACGCAGTATTTT
17	TRBJ2-2	TRBV2	few	TRBD1	CASSQSGTGAYTGELFF	TGTGCCAGCAGTCAATCCGGGACAGGGGCTTACACCGGGGAGCTGTTTTTT
13	TRBJ2-5	TRBV18	-	TRBD1	CASSPTGEETQYF	TGTGCCAGCTCGCCGACAGGGGAAGAGACCCAGTACTTC
14	TRBJ2-1	TRBV3-1/TRBV3-2	-	TRBD2	CASSPRLAHNEQFF	TGTGCCAGCAGCCCCCGACTAGCCCACAATGAGCAGTTCTTC
16	TRBJ2-3	TRBV2	-	-	CASSLRPGAYTDTQYF	TGTGCCAGCAGTTTACGACCTGGGGCTTACACAGATACGCAGTATTTT
14	TRBJ2-1	TRBV4-1	-	-	CASSQAGGGDEQFF	TGCGCCAGCAGCCAAGCAGGGGGAGGCGATGAGCAGTTCTTC
11	TRBJ1-5	TRBV19	-	-	CASSAGQPQHF	TGTGCCAGTAGTGCAGGGCAGCCCCAGCATTTT
16	TRBJ1-5	TRBV6-6	-	TRBD1	CASSPGTGRVWQPQHF	TGTGCCAGCAGCCCCGGGACAGGGAGGGTTTGGCAGCCCCAGCATTTT
16	TRBJ2-5	TRBV14	few	-	CASSLWLAGGQETQYF	TGTGCCAGCAGCCTTTGGCTAGCCGGGGGCCAAGAGACCCAGTACTTC
13	TRBJ1-2	TRBV3-1/TRBV3-2	-	-	CASSPGRERGYTF	TGTGCCAGCAGCCCCGGCAGGGAACGCGGCTACACCTTC
15	TRBJ2-7	TRBV28	-	TRBD2	CASSPYAGGAYEQYF	TGTGCCAGCAGCCCCTACGCGGGGGGGGCCTACGAGCAGTACTTC
14	TRBJ1-1	TRBV28	-	-	CASSLSAPPGGAFF	TGTGCCAGCAGTTTATCAGCCCCTCCGGGCGGGGCTTTCTTT
15	TRBJ2-1	TRBV3-1/TRBV3-2	-	-	CASSQGGTRRREQFF	TGTGCCAGCAGCCAAGGGGGGACTCGCAGGAGAGAGCAGTTCTTC
11	TRBJ1-1	TRBV28	-	-	CAITGPTEAFF	TGTGCCATCACAGGTCCCACTGAAGCTTTCTTT
16	TRBJ1-2	TRBV7-9	-	-	CASSPKGGGPPYGYTF	TGTGCCAGCAGCCCCAAGGGGGGGGGCCCTCCATATGGCTACACCTTC
14	TRBJ1-4	TRBV27	-	-	CASSPYQDNAKLFF	TGTGCCAGCAGTCCCTACCAGGACAATGCAAAACTGTTTTTT
13	TRBJ1-1	TRBV4-2	-	-	CASSLQGNTEAFF	TGTGCCAGCAGCCTACAGGGAAACACTGAAGCTTTCTTT
14	TRBJ1-2	TRBV6-5	-	-	CASSSLDRVSGYTF	TGTGCCAGCAGCTCCTTGGACAGAGTTAGTGGCTACACCTTC
15	TRBJ2-3	TRBV6-5	-	-	CASLLSVLSTDTQYF	TGTGCCAGCCTTCTAAGCGTTCTGAGCACAGATACGCAGTATTTT
14	TRBJ2-2	TRBV15	many	TRBD1	CAAADRANTGELFF	TGTGCCGCGGCGGACAGGGCGAACACCGGGGAGCTGTTTTTT
15	TRBJ2-5	TRBV4-2	-	TRBD2	CASSLTSGVQETQYF	TGTGCCAGCAGCCTGACTAGCGGGGTCCAAGAGACCCAGTACTTC
14	TRBJ2-5	TRBV5-4	-	TRBD1	CASSSKDRGETQYF	TGTGCCAGCAGCTCCAAGGACAGGGGAGAGACCCAGTACTTC
15	TRBJ1-5	TRBV6-5	once	TRBD1	CASREGALLHQPQHF	TGTGCCAGCAGGGAGGGGGCCCTTCTCCATCAGCCCCAGCATTTT
14	TRBJ1-2	TRBV9	-	-	CASSVDAENYGYTF	TGTGCCAGCAGCGTAGATGCAGAAAACTATGGCTACACCTTC
18	TRBJ2-2	TRBV3-1/TRBV3-2	-	TRBD1	CASSQFPGQGANTGELFF	TGTGCCAGCAGCCAGTTCCCGGGACAGGGGGCGAACACCGGGGAGCTGTTTTTT
18	TRBJ2-1	TRBV3-1/TRBV3-2	-	TRBD2	CASSQEGLAGTSYNEQFF	TGTGCCAGCAGCCAAGAGGGCCTAGCGGGGACCTCCTACAATGAGCAGTTCTTC
14	TRBJ2-5	TRBV11-2	-	TRBD2	CASSTRTSSETQYF	TGTGCCAGCAGCACCCGGACTAGCAGCGAGACCCAGTACTTC
15	TRBJ2-1	TRBV18	-	TRBD1	CASSLGQGAGNEQFF	TGTGCCAGCTCACTGGGACAGGGGGCGGGGAATGAGCAGTTCTTC
15	TRBJ1-3	TRBV5-1	-	TRBD1	CASSLAIGQAHAIYF	TGCGCCAGCAGCTTGGCCATCGGACAGGCACACGCCATATATTTT